The rows below give T cell receptor beta chains drawn from one sample of a study of OX40 agonist ivuxolimab in advanced cancers. Libraries were prepared by immunoSEQ multiplex PCR; TCRdb keeps only in-frame clonotypes and omits some of them. Here the sample spans about 38,000 clones, about 90% being singletons. This sample comprised CD4+ or CD8+ T cells sorted from blood, obtained in a trial of the OX40 agonist ivuxolimab. These receptors were collected from an adult with an advanced solid tumor such as melanoma, head and neck, liver or kidney cancer. Each CDR3 is given with its conserved first and last residue. The order of the fields is D gene, clone size, V gene, J gene, CDR3 protein, CDR3 DNA. D genes are given only for firm matches. Some rows have no size entry. The others give once, few or many, or a class for an expanded clone.

>TRBD2|once|TRBV9|TRBJ2-1
CASSATSGYGNEQFF
TGTGCCAGCAGCGCCACTAGCGGGTACGGGAATGAGCAGTTCTTC
>TRBD2|-|TRBV7-9|TRBJ2-3
CASSPPREGHADTQYF
TGTGCCAGCAGCCCCCCGCGGGAGGGCCACGCAGATACGCAGTATTTT
>-|-|TRBV7-9|TRBJ2-2
CASRVRGGNTGELFF
TGTGCCAGCAGAGTCAGAGGGGGAAACACCGGGGAGCTGTTTTTT
>-|-|TRBV13|TRBJ2-1
CASSLYGSSYNEQFF
TGTGCCAGCAGCTTATACGGGAGCTCCTACAATGAGCAGTTCTTC
>-|-|TRBV18|TRBJ1-2
CASSLDSYVRGYTF
TGTGCCAGCTCACTAGACAGCTATGTTCGGGGCTACACCTTC
>-|once|TRBV6-1|TRBJ2-6
CASSERSPGRHPLRANVLTF
TGTGCCAGCAGCGAACGATCGCCGGGACGGCACCCTCTGAGGGCCAACGTCCTGACTTTC
>-|-|TRBV28|TRBJ2-5
CASSVLRGAAETQYF
TGTGCCAGCAGTGTATTGAGGGGGGCCGCGGAGACCCAGTACTTC
>TRBD1|-|TRBV11-2|TRBJ2-7
CASSETGREQYF
TGTGCCAGCAGCGAGACAGGGCGCGAGCAGTACTTC
>TRBD2|-|TRBV7-6|TRBJ2-6
CATRGGAGANVLTF
TGTGCCACCCGTGGGGGGGCTGGGGCCAACGTCCTGACTTTC
>-|-|TRBV6-1|TRBJ1-5
CASSTGYWGQPQHF
TGTGCCAGCAGTACGGGCTACTGGGGACAGCCCCAGCATTTT
>-|-|TRBV28|TRBJ1-5
CAGSSHRQVLGYQPQHF
TGTGCCGGCAGTTCCCATAGGCAGGTATTGGGGTATCAGCCCCAGCATTTT
>TRBD2|once|TRBV5-1|TRBJ2-3
CASSFSGRGTDTQYF
TGCGCCAGCAGCTTTAGCGGGAGAGGCACAGATACGCAGTATTTT
>-|-|TRBV5-1|TRBJ2-1
CASSLAGGNEQFF
TGCGCCAGCAGCTTGGCCGGGGGCAATGAGCAGTTCTTC
>-|-|TRBV5-8|TRBJ1-2
CASSPPPTTGANYGYTF
TGTGCCAGCAGCCCGCCGCCAACCACGGGAGCTAACTATGGCTACACCTTC
>-|few|TRBV11-2|TRBJ2-7
CASSSIYEQYF
TGTGCCAGCAGCTCCATCTATGAGCAGTACTTC
>-|-|TRBV29-1|TRBJ2-5
CSASGPQETQYF
TGCAGCGCATCGGGACCGCAAGAGACCCAGTACTTC
>TRBD2|-|TRBV2|TRBJ2-3
CASRMGTSGRDTQYF
TGTGCCAGCAGGATGGGGACTAGCGGGAGGGATACGCAGTATTTT
>-|-|TRBV7-9|TRBJ1-1
CASSPGGDTEAFF
TGTGCCAGCAGCCCGGGGGGTGATACTGAAGCTTTCTTT
>TRBD1|-|TRBV14|TRBJ2-7
CASSLRKGQGAEEQYF
TGTGCCAGCAGCCTCAGAAAGGGACAGGGGGCAGAAGAGCAGTACTTC
>-|once|TRBV4-3|TRBJ1-2
CASSQERASGDGYTF
TGCGCCAGCAGCCAAGAAAGGGCGTCGGGGGATGGCTACACCTTC
>TRBD1|-|TRBV25-1|TRBJ1-1
CASSDLTGGLNTEAFF
TGTGCCAGCAGTGACTTGACAGGGGGCCTGAACACTGAAGCTTTCTTT
>TRBD1|-|TRBV6-5|TRBJ2-3
CASSWGQSSVTDTQYF
TGTGCCAGCAGTTGGGGACAGTCTTCTGTCACAGATACGCAGTATTTT
>-|-|TRBV6-5|TRBJ1-2
CASSRDRGYGYTF
TGTGCCAGCAGTCGCGATCGGGGATATGGCTACACCTTC
>TRBD1|-|TRBV19|TRBJ1-1
CASSLGQGWGPGTEAFF
TGTGCCAGTAGTCTGGGACAGGGTTGGGGTCCGGGCACTGAAGCTTTCTTT
>-|-|TRBV2|TRBJ1-1
CASSEGLGNTEAFF
TGTGCCAGCAGTGAGGGTCTCGGGAACACTGAAGCTTTCTTT
>-|medium-sized|TRBV6-4|TRBJ2-2
CASSDGTNTGELFF
TGTGCCAGCAGTGACGGGACGAACACCGGGGAGCTGTTTTTT
>-|-|TRBV5-4|TRBJ2-4
CASSLRGRSKNIQYF
TGTGCCAGCAGCTTGAGGGGGAGGTCCAAAAACATTCAGTACTTC
>-|-|TRBV9|TRBJ2-2
CASSTGLSNGELFF
TGTGCCAGCAGCACGGGACTTAGCAACGGGGAGCTGTTTTTT
>-|-|TRBV6-5|TRBJ1-4
CASSYTPVGEKLFF
TGTGCCAGCAGTTATACTCCGGTTGGTGAAAAACTGTTTTTT
>-|-|TRBV27|TRBJ1-1
CASSLSVGGASTEAFF
TGTGCCAGCAGTTTATCGGTTGGGGGCGCGTCCACTGAAGCTTTCTTT
>-|-|TRBV28|TRBJ1-5
CASSFQGRTQPQHF
TGTGCCAGCAGTTTTCAGGGAAGAACTCAGCCCCAGCATTTT
>TRBD1|-|TRBV19|TRBJ2-5
CASSPRQGMETQYF
TGTGCCAGTAGCCCTAGACAGGGGATGGAGACCCAGTACTTC
>-|once|TRBV6-1|TRBJ2-1
CASRVGNEQFF
TGTGCCAGCCGCGTCGGAAATGAGCAGTTCTTC
>-|once|TRBV30|TRBJ2-7
CAWSAGLGSGEQYF
TGTGCCTGGAGTGCCGGGTTGGGTAGCGGTGAGCAGTACTTC
>-|once|TRBV7-8|TRBJ2-7
CASSRGGVEQYF
TGTGCCAGCAGCAGGGGGGGCGTCGAGCAGTACTTC